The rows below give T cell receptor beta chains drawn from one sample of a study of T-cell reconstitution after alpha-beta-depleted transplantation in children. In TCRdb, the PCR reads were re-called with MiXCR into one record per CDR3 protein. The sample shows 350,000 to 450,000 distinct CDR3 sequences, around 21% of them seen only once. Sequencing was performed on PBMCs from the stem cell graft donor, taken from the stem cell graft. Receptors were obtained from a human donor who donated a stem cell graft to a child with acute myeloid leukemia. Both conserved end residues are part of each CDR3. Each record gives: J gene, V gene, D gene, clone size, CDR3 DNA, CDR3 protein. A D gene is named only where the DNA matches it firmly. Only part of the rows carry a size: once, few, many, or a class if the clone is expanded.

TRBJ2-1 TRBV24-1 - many TGTGCCACCAGGGGCGACGCGGGAAACAATGAGCAGTTCTTC CATRGDAGNNEQFF
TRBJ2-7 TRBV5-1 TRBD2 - TGCGCCAGCAGCTTGGAAGGTAGCGGGAGTCATTACGAGCAGTACTTC CASSLEGSGSHYEQYF
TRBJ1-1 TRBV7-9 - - TGTGCCAGCAGCTTAGCGTTTAGGGCAGCGAGGAACACTGAAGCTTTCTTT CASSLAFRAARNTEAFF
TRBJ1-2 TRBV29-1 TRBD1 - TGCAGCGCCTTACAGGGGGCGGTCTATGGCTACACCTTC CSALQGAVYGYTF
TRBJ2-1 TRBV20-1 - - TGCAGTGCTAGATCGAGACTAGAAACCTCCGTAGGGGTCAATGAGCAGTTCTTC CSARSRLETSVGVNEQFF
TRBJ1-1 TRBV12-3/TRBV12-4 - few TGTGCCAGCTCAAAGACTCAGGACACTGAAGCTTTCTTT CASSKTQDTEAFF
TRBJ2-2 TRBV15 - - TGTGCCACCAGCAGAGATACCGGGGTCACCGGGGAGCTGTTTTTT CATSRDTGVTGELFF
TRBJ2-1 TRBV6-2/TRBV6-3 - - TGTGCCAGCAGTTACGGGGGGAACAATGAGCAGTTCTTC CASSYGGNNEQFF
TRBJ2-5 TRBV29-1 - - TGCAGCGTGGCGGCCCCTGGCATAGAGACCCAGTACTTC CSVAAPGIETQYF
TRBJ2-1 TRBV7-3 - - TGTGCCAGCAGCTTAACCCCGCGGGAAGGCTACAATGAGCAGTTCTTC CASSLTPREGYNEQFF
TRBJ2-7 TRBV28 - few TGTGCCAGCACCCTCGGGTGGGGGAGAGGGTACGAGCAGTACTTC CASTLGWGRGYEQYF
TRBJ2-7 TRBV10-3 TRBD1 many TGTGCCATCAGTCCGGGACAGAACTACGAGCAGTACTTC CAISPGQNYEQYF
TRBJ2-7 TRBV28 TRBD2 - TGTGCCAGCAGACCGGGGGGATACGAGCAGTACTTC CASRPGGYEQYF
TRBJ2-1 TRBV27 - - TGTGCCAGCAGTCCATACAGGGACAATGAGCAGTTCTTC CASSPYRDNEQFF
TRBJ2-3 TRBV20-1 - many TGCAGTGCCCCCCCGGTGAAGGGAACAGATACGCAGTATTTT CSAPPVKGTDTQYF
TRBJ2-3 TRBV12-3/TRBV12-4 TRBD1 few TGTGCCAGCAGGGACAGGGCCGCAGATACGCAGTATTTT CASRDRAADTQYF
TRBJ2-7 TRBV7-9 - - TGTGCCAGCGGGATAACCTCCTACGAGCAGTACTTC CASGITSYEQYF
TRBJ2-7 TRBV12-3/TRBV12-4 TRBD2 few TGTGCCAGCAGTTCTAGCGGGGTCTTCTCCTACGAGCAGTACTTC CASSSSGVFSYEQYF
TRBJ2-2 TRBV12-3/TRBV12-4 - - TGTGCCAGCAGTTTAGATACAATTACGGCGAACACCGGGGAGCTGTTTTTT CASSLDTITANTGELFF
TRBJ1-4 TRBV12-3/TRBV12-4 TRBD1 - TGTGCCAGCAGTTCGGGACAGTTGCTGTTTTTT CASSSGQLLFF
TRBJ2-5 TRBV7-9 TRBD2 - TGTGCCAGCGCCCTGGGACTAGCGGGAGTAAGGGAGACCCAGTACTTC CASALGLAGVRETQYF
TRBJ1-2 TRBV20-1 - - TGCAGTGCCTCCCAACCAGGGCCCAGGGACTATGGCTACACCTTC CSASQPGPRDYGYTF
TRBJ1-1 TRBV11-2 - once TGTGCCAGCAGCCCACAGACAGAGAACACTGAAGCTTTCTTT CASSPQTENTEAFF
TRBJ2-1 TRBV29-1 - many TGCAGCGTGGAGACTAAGACTTACAATGAGCAGTTCTTC CSVETKTYNEQFF
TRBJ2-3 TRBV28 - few TGTGCCAGCTCTCAGACCAGGGGAGGTACGCAGTATTTT CASSQTRGGTQYF
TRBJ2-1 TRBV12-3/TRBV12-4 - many TGTGCCAGCAGCCCCGTGAGGCGGGACAATGAGCAGTTCTTC CASSPVRRDNEQFF
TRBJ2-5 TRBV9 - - TGTGCCAGCAGCGTAGGACTAAAACTTCAAGAGACCCAGTACTTC CASSVGLKLQETQYF
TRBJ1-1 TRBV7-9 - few TGTGCCAGCAGCTTAGGGGGGGTGGACATACCTGCTGAAGCTTTCTTT CASSLGGVDIPAEAFF
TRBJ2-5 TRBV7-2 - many TGTGCCAGCAGCACGAACTACGGCCCTCTGAAAGGGACCCAGTACTTC CASSTNYGPLKGTQYF
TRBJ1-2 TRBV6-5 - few TGTGCCAGCAGTTACTCGGGGGGCTCGGTCTATGGCTACACCTTC CASSYSGGSVYGYTF
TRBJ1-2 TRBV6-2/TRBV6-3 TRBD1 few TGTGCCAGCAGTTACCGCACGGGACAGACACCCTATGGCTACACCTTC CASSYRTGQTPYGYTF
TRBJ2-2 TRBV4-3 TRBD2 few TGCGCCAGCAGCCTAGCGGGAGGGCCCGCCGGGGAGCTGTTTTTT CASSLAGGPAGELFF
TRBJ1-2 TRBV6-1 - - TGTGCCAGCAGTATTGACAGATCTACTAACTATGGCTACACCTTC CASSIDRSTNYGYTF
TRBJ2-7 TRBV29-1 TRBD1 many TGCAGCGTTCGTGACAGGGCCTACGAGCAGTACTTC CSVRDRAYEQYF
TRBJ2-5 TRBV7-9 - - TGTGCCAGCAGAAAACGGACAGAGCAAGAGACCCAGTACTTC CASRKRTEQETQYF
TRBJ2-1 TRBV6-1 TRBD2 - TGTGCCAGCCGTAGCGGGCCTTACAATGAGCAGTTCTTC CASRSGPYNEQFF
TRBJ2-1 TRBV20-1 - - TGCAGTGCTAGTAAGATCGAAGGGGTTGAGCAGTTCTTC CSASKIEGVEQFF
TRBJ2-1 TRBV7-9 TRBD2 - TGTGCCAGCAGCCCCGGGACTAGCGGGAGAGGGTACAATGAGCAGTTCTTC CASSPGTSGRGYNEQFF
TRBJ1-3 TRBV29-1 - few TGCAGCGCAACCAAGGAAAACACCATATATTTT CSATKENTIYF
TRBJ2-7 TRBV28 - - TGTGCCAGCAGTTCCGGGACATCAGCACCCTACGAGCAGTACTTC CASSSGTSAPYEQYF
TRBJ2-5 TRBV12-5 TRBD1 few TGTGCTAGTGGTTTGGATCTGGACAGGGGGCCAGAGACCCAGTACTTC CASGLDLDRGPETQYF
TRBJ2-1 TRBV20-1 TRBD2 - TGCAGTGCTACCGGGACTAGCGATTACAATGAGCAGTTCTTC CSATGTSDYNEQFF
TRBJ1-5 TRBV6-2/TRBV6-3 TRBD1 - TGTGCCAGCAGCCCGCCGGGACAGGGGGCTGGGACGCGCAATCAGCCCCAGCATTTT CASSPPGQGAGTRNQPQHF
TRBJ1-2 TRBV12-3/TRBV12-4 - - TGTGCCAGCAGTTTCCCTGACAGGCCTAACTATGGCTACACCTTC CASSFPDRPNYGYTF
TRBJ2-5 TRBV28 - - TGTGCCAGCAGTTTAAGGAACCAAGAGACCCAGTACTTC CASSLRNQETQYF
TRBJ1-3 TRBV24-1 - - TGTGCCACCTTCTCTTACCCGGATGTCTCTGGAAACACCATATATTTT CATFSYPDVSGNTIYF
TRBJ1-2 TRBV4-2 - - TGTGCCAGCAGCCAAGAGGATAACTATGGCTACACCTTC CASSQEDNYGYTF
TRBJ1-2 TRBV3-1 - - TGTGCCAGCAGCCAAGAATTGGGGGGGCAGGGCTATGGCTACACCTTC CASSQELGGQGYGYTF